These 23 T cell receptor beta chains were all obtained from the same sample, sequenced in a study of regulatory and conventional T cells in RAG deficiency. Measured with immunoSEQ multiplex PCR; TCRdb has only the in-frame clones, and not every one. The sample has 7,000 to 8,500 clones, approximately 90% seen once; the top ten hold less than 1.5%. The sorted regulatory T cells were CD4+, CD25-high and CD127-low, with genomic DNA sequenced. The sample was also linked to a second study, of regulatory T cells. According to that study: The PCR used 52 TRBV and 13 TRBJ primers.

Sequencing was performed on CD127- CD25+ CD4+ Tregs sorted from blood. The receptors derive from a human donor in good health.

The rearrangement joins TRBV7-8 to TRBJ1-1, with TRBD1 identical over 7 bases. The CDR3 is made up of 13 amino acids. V trimming: 8 bases; J trimming: 6 bases; junction bases outside the gene matches: 9. Looked up from germline, CDR1 is SGHVS and CDR2 is FQNEAQ. CDR3 sequence: CASARGRRAEAFF. CDR3 nucleotides: TGTGCCAGCGCGAGGGGGCGAAGGGCTGAAGCTTTCTTT.

Only one count was recorded for this clone. The chain uses TRBV5-1 and TRBJ2-5; 8 nucleotides align to TRBD1. The CDR3 covers 14 residues. The V gene end was trimmed by 4 bases and the J gene end by 5 bases; junction bases not matched to a gene: 7. Germline CDR1 reads SGHRS; CDR2 reads YFSETQ. The CDR3 region is CASSSTGGRETQYF. The CDR3, as DNA: TGCGCCAGCAGCAGCACAGGGGGTCGGGAGACCCAGTACTTC.

This chain joins TRBV4-2 and TRBJ2-1, with D possibly matching TRBD2 (6 bases). CDR1 and CDR2 (germline): LGHNA, YNFKEQ. V lost 8 bases, J lost 0 bases, and 14 bases lay in between. This CDR3 has 15 residues. The CDR3 coding sequence is TGTGCCAGCCGACGCGGCGGGGCCTCCTACAATGAGCAGTTCTTC. It is translated as CASRRGGASYNEQFF.

V gene TRBV5-1 combines with J gene TRBJ1-1, with 7 bases identical to TRBD1. The CDR3 is 15 residues long. In germline, CDR1 is SGHRS, CDR2 YFSETQ. Unmatched junction bases numbered 6, after V lost 4 bases and J lost 0 bases. CDR3 in amino acids: CASSIGTVLNTEAFF. As DNA, the CDR3 is TGCGCCAGCAGCATCGGGACAGTGCTGAACACTGAAGCTTTCTTT.

This chain uses TRBV7-2 with TRBJ1-2, with TRBD1 identical over 9 bases. The CDR3 runs to 13 residues. In germline, CDR1 is SGHTA, CDR2 FQGNSA. With V trimmed by 5 bases and J by 9 bases, 7 bases remained unmatched. CDR3: CASSPGQGLRYTF. The CDR3 region has the DNA TGTGCCAGCAGCCCCGGACAGGGGTTACGCTACACCTTC.

The chain is built from TRBV6-6 and TRBJ2-4; 7 nucleotides match TRBD1. The V gene end was trimmed by 6 bases and the J gene end by 0 bases; junction bases not matched to a gene: 8. CDR1 is MNHNY and CDR2 is SVGAGI in the germline V gene (reference sequence). CDR3 size: 16 residues. This CDR3 reads CASSSTGSLAKNIQYF. DNA of the CDR3: TGTGCCAGCAGCTCGACAGGGTCCCTAGCCAAAAACATTCAGTACTTC.

This clone is a singleton in its sample. The gene calls are TRBV6-1 and TRBJ1-4; D perhaps matches TRBD1 (6 bases). With 7 bases removed from V and 5 bases from J, the gap between germline ends came to 17 bases. This CDR3 is 15 amino acids long. Germline CDR1 is MNHNS and CDR2 is SASEGT. The CDR3 sequence: CASTTGWQGNEKLFF. In nucleotides, the CDR3 is TGTGCCAGCACGACAGGTTGGCAAGGCAATGAAAAACTGTTTTTT.

This sequence joins TRBV29-1 and TRBJ1-2; unclear D gene. CDR3 size: 13 residues. Germline V gene lookup returns CDR1 SQVTM and CDR2 ANQGSEA. V was shortened by 4 bases and J by 3 bases, with 12 bases between the two germline ends. In DNA form, the CDR3 reads TGCAGCGTTGCCCCGGGGTTGGACTATGGCTACACCTTC. This gives the protein CSVAPGLDYGYTF.

V is TRBV27 and J is TRBJ1-2, with D possibly TRBD1 on 6 matching bases. This CDR3 spans 17 amino acids. CDR1 and CDR2 from the germline V gene are MNHEY and SMNVEV (reference sequence). Trimming cost V 6 bases and J 3 bases, with 23 bases left between them. CDR3 sequence: CASRRGVGAQGDYGYTF. The CDR3 DNA reads as TGTGCCAGCAGACGGGGGGTGGGGGCACAGGGCGACTATGGCTACACCTTC.

This clone appeared once. The chain is built from TRBV29-1 and TRBJ1-2; 7 bases map to TRBD1. V was pared by 4 bases and J by 3 bases, with 5 bases of the junction left unmatched. The CDR3 totals 13 residues. The V gene's germline CDR1 is SQVTM and CDR2 ANQGSEA. CDR3 amino acids: CSVVGTAYYGYTF. In DNA form, the CDR3 reads TGCAGCGTTGTGGGGACAGCTTACTATGGCTACACCTTC.

V usage is TRBV7-9 and J usage is TRBJ2-5; no clear D gene. Germline CDR1 is SEHNR and CDR2 is FQNEAQ (reference sequence). Trimming removed 1 base from V and 5 bases from J, with 11 bases in between. The CDR3 consists of 14 residues. The CDR3 reads CASSLGKLWETQYF. CDR3 nucleotide sequence: TGTGCCAGCAGCTTAGGAAAGCTTTGGGAGACCCAGTACTTC.

The chain carries TRBV4-2 and TRBJ2-2; D gene uncertain. This CDR3 comprises 15 residues. Germline V gene data show CDR1 as LGHNA and CDR2 as YNFKEQ. Trimming shortened V by 0 bases and J by 0 bases, and 5 bases separated the two germline ends. CDR3 bases: TGTGCCAGCAGCCAAGACACGGCGAACACCGGGGAGCTGTTTTTT. As protein: CASSQDTANTGELFF.

The chain is built from TRBV10-2 and TRBJ1-2, with unresolved D. The V gene's germline CDR1 is WSHSY and CDR2 SAAADI. The CDR3 has 12 amino acids. Deletions cut 2 bases from V and 8 bases from J, with 9 bases between. The DNA of the CDR3 is TGCGCCAGCAGTGAGGATGAGAACGGCTACACCTTC. It specifies CASSEDENGYTF.

The chain couples TRBV5-1 to TRBJ2-7; 8 bases agree with TRBD1. Losses at the gene ends were 4 bases for V and 0 bases for J; bases not matched to a gene: 9. This CDR3 has 16 residues. The V gene's germline CDR1 is SGHRS and CDR2 YFSETQ. DNA of the CDR3: TGCGCCAGCAGCCCCGATGGGACAGGCTACTCCTACGAGCAGTACTTC. Amino acid sequence: CASSPDGTGYSYEQYF.

The genes are TRBV28 and TRBJ1-2, with D possibly being TRBD1 (6 bases). V was clipped by 3 bases and J by 8 bases, with 10 bases between them. The CDR3 is 12 residues long. CDR1 and CDR2 (germline): MDHEN, SYDVKM. CDR3 residues: CASSFYRVGYTF. DNA of the CDR3: TGTGCCAGCAGTTTTTACAGGGTAGGCTACACCTTC.

The rearrangement uses TRBV5-5 and TRBJ1-6; D is unresolved. CDR1 is SGHKS, CDR2 YYEKEE, per germline (reference sequence). CDR3 length: 14 residues. Trimming took off 2 bases at V and 8 bases at J, with 11 bases between the two ends. This CDR3 is CASSLLRTDSPLHF. The CDR3 coding sequence is TGTGCCAGCAGCTTATTACGGACTGATTCACCCCTCCACTTT. Full variable domain (remainder filled in from reference TRBV5-5 and TRBJ1-6): DAGVTQSPTHLIKTRGQQVTLRCSPISGHKSVSWYQQVLGQGPQFIFQYYEKEERGRGNFPDRFSARQFPNYSSELNVNALLLGDSALYLCASSLLRTDSPLHFGNGTRLTVT.

The rearrangement uses TRBV28 and TRBJ2-3, with D possibly matching TRBD2 (6 bases). The CDR3 is 15 amino acids. The ends were cut back, 7 bases at V and 7 bases at J, with 21 bases in the middle. The germline V gene has CDR1 MDHEN and CDR2 SYDVKM. The DNA for the CDR3 is TGTGCCAGCACTCCGGGGGTCATTAATCTGAATACGCAGTATTTT. It translates to CASTPGVINLNTQYF.

The chain has TRBV6-5 and TRBJ2-7; D possibly corresponds to TRBD2 (5 bases). CDR1 is MNHEY and CDR2 is SVGAGI in the germline V gene. V was cut by 0 bases and J by 4 bases, with 10 bases left in between. The CDR3 covers 14 residues. CDR3 amino acids: CASSYSRGPYEQYF. Written as DNA, the CDR3 is TGTGCCAGCAGTTACTCTCGGGGTCCATACGAGCAGTACTTC.

The genes are TRBV11-2 and TRBJ1-3; no reliable D call. Trimming shortened V by 0 bases and J by 0 bases, and 9 bases separated the two germline ends. CDR1 SGHAT and CDR2 FQNNGV come from the germline V gene. This CDR3 has 16 amino acids. The CDR3, as DNA: TGTGCCAGCAGCTTAGATGGTAGTTACTCTGGAAACACCATATATTTT. Its translation is CASSLDGSYSGNTIYF.

This chain connects TRBV28 to TRBJ1-1; D might be TRBD1 (6 bases). V was clipped by 10 bases and J by 0 bases, with 12 bases between them. The CDR3 consists of 13 residues. The germline gives CDR1 MDHEN, CDR2 SYDVKM. The CDR3 nucleotides are TGTGCCATCACAGGGTCAATGAACACTGAAGCTTTCTTT. Translating it yields CAITGSMNTEAFF.

This clone occurred once. The chain combines TRBV18 with TRBJ1-2, with D unresolved. The CDR3 is 13 amino acids. V was pared by 2 bases and J by 8 bases, with 12 bases between. Per germline, CDR1 KGHSH and CDR2 LQKENI. The CDR3 DNA reads TGTGCCAGCTCACCAAGTCTTTTGGGCGGCTACACCTTC. It codes for CASSPSLLGGYTF. Complete variable domain (other parts from reference TRBV18 and TRBJ1-2): NAGVMQNPRHLVRRRGQEARLRCSPMKGHSHVYWYRQLPEEGLKFMVYLQKENIIDESGMPKERFSAEFPKEGPSILRIQQVVRGDSAAYFCASSPSLLGGYTFGSGTRLTVV.

As for this clone: The junction and the germline gene differ at one end; a read error may be behind it. The J gene is TRBJ2-3, the V gene TRBV7-9, with TRBD1 matching over 8 bases. CDR3 length equals 17 residues. In germline, CDR1 is SEHNR, CDR2 FQNEAQ (reference sequence). CDR3 residues: CASSLAGTGGGTDTQYF. Here the CDR3 DNA reads TGTGCCAGCAGCCTAGCCGGGACAGGTGGGGGCACAGATACGCAGTATTTT. Filled out from reference TRBV7-9 and TRBJ2-3, the complete variable domain reads DTGVSQNPRHKITKRGQNVTFRCDPISEHNRLYWYRQTLGQGPEFLTYFQNEAQLEKSRLLSDRFSAERPKGSFSTLEIQRTEQGDSAMYLCASSLAGTGGGTDTQYFGPGTRLTVL.

This sequence joins TRBV7-9 and TRBJ1-2, with D possibly TRBD1 on 5 matching bases. V gave up 4 bases and J gave up 14 bases, with 23 bases separating them. The CDR3 sequence is 14 residues long. The germline gives CDR1 SEHNR, CDR2 FQNEAQ (reference sequence). The CDR3 reads CASSSTPAGGGITF. CDR3 bases: TGTGCCAGCAGCTCCACTCCCGCGGGGGGGGGTATAACCTTC.